The sample holds one count of the clone carrying this T cell receptor (beta chain). The test was conducted at deep level. The authors loaded approximately 220 ng DNA, around 32,000 T cell genomes, into sorted-subset replicate PCRs. TCRdb's table, derived via immunoSEQ multiplex PCR, lists solely in-frame clones and lacks some. Of millions of clones listed, 93% were seen once; the top ten hold 0.39%. This CDR3 region has 13 residues. CDR1 and CDR2 from the germline V gene are MRHNA and SNTAGT. V lost 4 bases to trimming and J lost 0 bases, with 6 bases between them. Every donor, a Caucasian adult, lived in Nashville, Tennessee. The authors divided CD4+ cells into CD45RA+ naive and CD45RA-negative memory subsets. This record belongs to a study of shared clonotypes between healthy human individuals.

Sequenced sample: naive CD4+ T cells from PBMCs. Subset indicated: CD45RA+ positively selected. The source is a young man in good health. Some clones in this sample may be carry-over from other donors' samples. V and J are TRBV6-4 and TRBJ1-1; D gene uncertain. Here the CDR3 DNA reads TGTGCCAGCAGTGTGGCCGTGAACACTGAAGCTTTCTTT. It specifies CASSVAVNTEAFF.